A single sample gave rise to the 28 T cell receptor beta chains below, sequenced in a study of identical twins' blood T cells. TCRdb processed the 5' RACE reads anew with MiXCR; each CDR3 protein has one entry. This sample has a few hundred thousand distinct CDR3 sequences, with around 30% found just once. Specimen: PBMCs. These receptors all come from a woman aged 18 to 55 in good health.

V is TRBV29-1 and J is TRBJ2-7; TRBD1 might be the D (6 bases). From germline, CDR1 is SQVTM and CDR2 ANQGSEA. The CDR3 has 13 amino acids. The V gene lost 4 bases and the J gene lost 3 bases, with 13 bases spanning the gap. CDR3 sequence (DNA): TGCAGCGTTGTTTCGGACAGAATCTACGAGCAGTACTTC. The encoded protein is CSVVSDRIYEQYF.

This sequence joins TRBV7-2 and TRBJ1-1, with D possibly TRBD1 on 6 matching bases. The CDR3 has 15 amino acids. The V and J ends lost 4 bases and 1 base respectively, with 13 bases between them. Germline V lookup: CDR1 SGHTA, CDR2 FQGNSA. The chain's CDR3 is CASSSDRPPNTEAFF. The CDR3 DNA reads as TGTGCCAGCAGCTCGGACAGACCCCCGAACACTGAAGCTTTCTTT.

The chain is built from TRBV7-7 and TRBJ1-4; 12 positions match TRBD1. The J segment lost 7 bases and the V segment lost 5 bases, leaving 2 bases of the junction unmatched. The germline CDR1 and CDR2 sequences are SSHAT and FNYEAQ (reference sequence). There are 14 residues in the CDR3. For the CDR3, the DNA is TGTGCCAGCAGCAGGGGACAGGGGGCTGAAAAACTGTTTTTT. This codes for CASSRGQGAEKLFF.

J is TRBJ2-1 and V is TRBV27, with D tentatively TRBD2 (5 bases). V lost 2 bases and J 7 bases, leaving 12 bases between the germline ends. The CDR3 is 14 amino acids. Germline CDR1 MNHEY, CDR2 SMNVEV (reference sequence). CDR3: CASSLRARGNEQFF. Written as DNA, the CDR3 is TGTGCCAGCAGTTTAAGGGCAAGAGGGAATGAGCAGTTCTTC.

This clonotype has just a few counts. The rearrangement links TRBV7-9 to TRBJ2-3; no firm D call. The CDR3 contains 13 residues. V lost 8 bases to trimming and J lost 3 bases, with 12 bases between them. Germline assignment: CDR1 SEHNR and CDR2 FQNEAQ (reference sequence). The CDR3 DNA is TGTGCCAGCGGTTTGGACCCAACAGATACGCAGTATTTT. Translated, it gives CASGLDPTDTQYF.

The CDR3 coding sequence is TGTGCCAGCGGCCTTACATGGGCAGATACGCAGTATTTT. Translating it yields CASGLTWADTQYF. V usage is TRBV6-4 and J usage is TRBJ2-3; D not resolved. Germline V gene sequence: CDR1 MRHNA, CDR2 SNTAGT. V lost 8 bases to trimming and J lost 4 bases, with 13 bases between them. CDR3 length: 13 residues.

With respect to this clonotype: A much larger clone lies one base from this, so it may be a read error. V usage is TRBV20-1 and J usage is TRBJ1-1; D unresolved. Germline CDR1 DFQATT, CDR2 SNEGSKA (reference sequence). This CDR3 is built from 11 residues. V was shortened by 3 bases and J by 2 bases, with 4 bases between the two germline ends. The CDR3 loop is CSASDNTEAFF. The DNA for the CDR3 is TGCAGTGCTAGTGATAACACTGAAGCTTTCTTT.

The chain uses TRBV7-9 and TRBJ1-4; the D gene is possibly TRBD1 (5 bases). The length of the CDR3 is 15 residues. The germline V and J ends were trimmed by 7 bases and 7 bases, with 19 bases remaining between them. Per the germline V gene, CDR1 is SEHNR and CDR2 is FQNEAQ (reference sequence). The CDR3 DNA sequence: TGTGCCAGCAACACAGCGGGGGGTACGGGTGAAAAACTGTTTTTT. Translated: CASNTAGGTGEKLFF.

The chain employs TRBV12-3 or TRBV12-4 and TRBJ2-1; D is perhaps TRBD2 (6 bases). This CDR3 is 17 amino acids long. Trimming cost V 3 bases and J 6 bases, with 21 bases left between them. CDR3 loop: CASSFNPGGKVVNEQFF. The CDR3 nucleotides read TGTGCCAGCAGTTTCAATCCAGGCGGGAAGGTTGTCAATGAGCAGTTCTTC.

The chain is built from TRBV10-3 and TRBJ2-1; no reliable D call. V lost 6 bases and J 0 bases, leaving 15 bases between the germline ends. The CDR3 length is 16 residues. Germline V CDR1 and CDR2: ENHRY, SYGVKD. The CDR3 region is CAISTQTKVSYNEQFF. CDR3 nucleotides: TGTGCCATCAGCACCCAGACAAAGGTCTCCTACAATGAGCAGTTCTTC.

Worth noting for this clonotype: An end of the junction does not agree with germline; a read error may underlie this. This chain uses TRBV5-1 with TRBJ1-1; D is perhaps TRBD1 (6 bases). The CDR3 contains 15 residues. Germline CDR1 is SGHRS and CDR2 is YFSETQ. Here the CDR3 reads CASSFDTGMNTKAFF. CDR3 nucleotides: TGCGCCAGCAGCTTCGATACAGGGATGAACACTAAAGCTTTCTTT.

The J gene is TRBJ1-1, the V gene TRBV3-1; D ambiguous. The CDR3 covers 15 residues. Germline CDR1 and CDR2: LGHDT and YNNKEL (reference sequence). V was clipped by 1 base and J by 1 base, with 10 bases between them. CDR3 sequence: CASSQASVRNTEAFF. In DNA form, the CDR3 reads TGTGCCAGCAGCCAAGCCTCCGTCAGGAACACTGAAGCTTTCTTT.

This clonotype has a count of ten or more. This chain connects TRBV9 to TRBJ1-3; D is unresolved. V lost 3 bases and J lost 0, with 4 bases in between. Germline V gives CDR1 SGDLS, CDR2 YYNGEE. This CDR3 is 13 amino acids long. The CDR3 nucleotides are TGTGCCAGCAGCGAAAGCTCTGGAAACACCATATATTTT. Translated: CASSESSGNTIYF. The variable domain in full, completed from reference TRBV9 and TRBJ1-3, reads DSGVTQTPKHLITATGQRVTLRCSPRSGDLSVYWYQQSLDQGLQFLIQYYNGEERAKGNILERFSAQQFPDLHSELNLSSLELGDSALYFCASSESSGNTIYFGEGSWLTVV.

This chain uses TRBV18 with TRBJ1-5, with TRBD1 matching over 7 bases. This CDR3 region has 14 residues. V lost 2 bases and J lost 5; bases outside the gene matches: 3. Germline assignment: CDR1 KGHSH and CDR2 LQKENI. The CDR3 protein is CASSPGQADQPQHF. CDR3 DNA: TGTGCCAGCTCACCAGGACAGGCCGATCAGCCCCAGCATTTT.

This chain uses TRBV6-2 or TRBV6-3 with TRBJ2-1, with 9 bases identical to TRBD1. Germline assignment: CDR1 MNHEY and CDR2 SVGEGT. The junction had 14 bases not matched to a gene; V was cut back by 9 bases and J by 14 bases. The CDR3 totals 13 residues. The CDR3 nucleotides are TGTGCCAGTAAGGGACAGGGTTTTAGCCGGAAGTTCTTC. Translating gives CASKGQGFSRKFF.

This clonotype was counted between two and nine times. The chain is built from TRBV20-1 and TRBJ2-7, with 7 nucleotides matching TRBD2. After removal of 3 bases from V and 5 bases from J, the junction contained 7 bases not matched to a gene. This CDR3 contains 13 residues. Germline assignment: CDR1 DFQATT and CDR2 SNEGSKA (reference sequence). The CDR3: CSASPGRAHEQYF. CDR3 DNA sequence: TGCAGTGCTAGTCCGGGGAGGGCTCACGAGCAGTACTTC.

This clonotype occurred a few times. For the CDR3, the DNA is TGTGCCAGCAGCTGGGGAAAGAGCTCCTACAATGAGCAGTTCTTC. Translated: CASSWGKSSYNEQFF. The gene calls are TRBV7-9 and TRBJ2-1; D unclear. Germline loops: CDR1 SEHNR, CDR2 FQNEAQ (reference sequence). Trimming removed 4 bases at V and 0 bases at J, with 10 bases between. The CDR3 has 15 residues.

This clonotype was detected only a few times. V usage is TRBV25-1 and J usage is TRBJ1-1; no reliable D call. Between the trimmed V and J ends, which lost 0 bases and 5 bases, there was a span of 13 bases. The CDR3 is 15 amino acids. The germline CDR1 and CDR2 sequences are MGHDK and SYGVNS. The CDR3 spells CASSEYRLGWTEAFF. The CDR3 DNA sequence: TGTGCCAGCAGTGAATACCGGTTGGGGTGGACTGAAGCTTTCTTT.

There are many counts of this clonotype. J is TRBJ1-5 and V is TRBV2, with a tentative D call TRBD1 (5 bases). Germline assignment: CDR1 SNHLY and CDR2 FYNNEI. V lost 3 bases and J lost 2, with 11 bases in between. The CDR3 totals 15 residues. The CDR3 spells CASSDSGLGNQPQHF. CDR3 nucleotide sequence: TGTGCCAGCAGTGATTCAGGGCTTGGCAATCAGCCCCAGCATTTT. The variable domain in full, with the rest retrieved from reference TRBV2 and TRBJ1-5, is EPEVTQTPSHQVTQMGQEVILRCVPISNHLYFYWYRQILGQKVEFLVSFYNNEISEKSEIFDDQFSVERPDGSNFTLKIRSTKLEDSAMYFCASSDSGLGNQPQHFGDGTRLSIL.

Comment on this clonotype: With a much larger clone just one base away, this may be a read error. The chain joins TRBV5-1 to TRBJ2-2; D unclear. Per the germline V gene, CDR1 is SGHRS and CDR2 is YFSETQ. This CDR3 spans 12 amino acids. The ends were cut back, 1 base at V and 7 bases at J, with 5 bases in the middle. The CDR3: CASSLLDGELFF. Here the CDR3 DNA reads TGCGCCAGCAGCTTGCTTGACGGGGAGCTGTTTTTT.

This clonotype was seen a single time. V usage is TRBV27 and J usage is TRBJ2-2; the D call may be TRBD1 or TRBD2 (5 bases each). The CDR3 length is 14 residues. V lost 4 bases and J lost 5, with 11 bases in between. Germline lookup yields CDR1 MNHEY and CDR2 SMNVEV (reference sequence). CDR3 DNA sequence: TGTGCCAGCAGTTCCCTGGGACGAACCGGGGAGCTGTTTTTT. Residues: CASSSLGRTGELFF.

This clonotype has a handful of counts. The CDR3 loop is CASGLGTGSMGNTIYF. The DNA for the CDR3 is TGTGCTAGTGGTTTGGGCACAGGGAGTATGGGAAACACCATATATTTT. The chain joins TRBV12-5 to TRBJ1-3; a weak D match, TRBD1 (6 bases). CDR1 and CDR2 (germline): LGHNT, FRNRAP. This CDR3 spans 16 amino acids. With 1 base removed from V and 4 bases from J, the gap between germline ends came to 14 bases.

With respect to this clonotype: A much larger clone differs from this one at a single base, so this may be a read error. The DNA for the CDR3 is TGTGCCAGCAGTGAGATCCCTGAGCAGTTATTC. Translated, it gives CASSEIPEQLF. The chain couples TRBV2 to TRBJ2-1; no reliable D call. Germline loops: CDR1 SNHLY, CDR2 FYNNEI. The CDR3 has 11 residues.

J is TRBJ2-1 and V is TRBV5-1; 7 positions match TRBD1. The germline V gene has CDR1 SGHRS and CDR2 YFSETQ. The CDR3 has 15 residues. J gave up 3 bases and V 0 bases, and 3 bases lay outside the gene matches. Here the CDR3 DNA reads TGCGCCAGCAGCTTGGTGGGACAGATCTACAATGAGCAGTTCTTC. This codes for CASSLVGQIYNEQFF. Full variable domain (missing parts from reference TRBV5-1 and TRBJ2-1): KAGVTQTPRYLIKTRGQQVTLSCSPISGHRSVSWYQQTPGQGLQFLFEYFSETQRNKGNFPGRFSGRQFSNSRSEMNVSTLELGDSALYLCASSLVGQIYNEQFFGPGTRLTVL.

The chain uses TRBV20-1 and TRBJ2-1; D unresolved. Germline V lookup: CDR1 DFQATT, CDR2 SNEGSKA (reference sequence). This CDR3 is built from 12 residues. The ends were cut back, 3 bases at V and 0 bases at J, with 3 bases in the middle. CDR3 loop: CSASDSYNEQFF. CDR3 coding DNA: TGCAGTGCTAGCGACTCCTACAATGAGCAGTTCTTC.

The V and J genes are TRBV6-5 and TRBJ1-1; D not resolved. Germline V gene sequence: CDR1 MNHEY, CDR2 SVGAGI. V lost 2 bases to trimming and J lost 5 bases, with 9 bases between them. The CDR3 has 13 residues. The CDR3 spells CASSYDGETEAFF. CDR3 bases: TGTGCCAGCAGTTACGACGGGGAGACTGAAGCTTTCTTT.

The chain is built from TRBV14 and TRBJ2-1; 12 nucleotides align to TRBD2. Germline CDR1 reads SGHDN; CDR2 reads FVKESK. This CDR3 contains 16 residues. The trim removed 2 bases at V and 4 bases at J, leaving 3 bases unmatched. CDR3 DNA: TGTGCCAGCAGCCAATTGACTAGCGGGAGTTACAATGAGCAGTTCTTC. As protein: CASSQLTSGSYNEQFF.

The sample holds many counts of this clonotype. This sequence joins TRBV18 and TRBJ1-1, with D possibly TRBD1 on 5 matching bases. Trimming took off 3 bases at V and 1 base at J, with 12 bases between the two ends. Germline lookup yields CDR1 KGHSH and CDR2 LQKENI. The CDR3 length is 15 residues. DNA for the CDR3: TGTGCCAGCTCACCCTTCAGGGAAAGGAACACTGAAGCTTTCTTT. This gives the protein CASSPFRERNTEAFF.